The entry below describes one T cell receptor (beta chain). The antigen remains unidentified. 13 Jbeta primers and 60 Vbeta primers were used for the PCR. The method was immunoSEQ multiplex PCR; TCRdb's version includes in-frame clones alone and lacks a portion of them. This table has under 150,000 clones, about four fifths appearing once. The data originate from a study of cytomegalovirus exposure and HLA in healthy donors. Study-level information: HLA-typed donors were the source of approximately 88 million unique TCRs held in an early data release.

Trimming took 1 base from V and 3 from J, leaving 14 bases between them. The CDR3 sequence is 16 residues long. Germline V CDR1 and CDR2: SGHTS, YDEGEE. Study findings and constraints: Sequences of the TCR beta chain were said to predict the HLA-A and HLA-B alleles of most subjects accurately. Common viral pathogens seemed, in a later analysis, to connect with several of the most significant clusters.

Sequencing was done on a sample of PBMCs. This receptor was identified in a man in his forties in good health and CMV-seropositive. V gene TRBV5-8 combines with J gene TRBJ1-5; D is ambiguous. The CDR3 sequence is CASSLYGGRTNQPQHF. The CDR3 bases are TGTGCCAGCAGCTTGTACGGAGGACGCACCAATCAGCCCCAGCATTTT.